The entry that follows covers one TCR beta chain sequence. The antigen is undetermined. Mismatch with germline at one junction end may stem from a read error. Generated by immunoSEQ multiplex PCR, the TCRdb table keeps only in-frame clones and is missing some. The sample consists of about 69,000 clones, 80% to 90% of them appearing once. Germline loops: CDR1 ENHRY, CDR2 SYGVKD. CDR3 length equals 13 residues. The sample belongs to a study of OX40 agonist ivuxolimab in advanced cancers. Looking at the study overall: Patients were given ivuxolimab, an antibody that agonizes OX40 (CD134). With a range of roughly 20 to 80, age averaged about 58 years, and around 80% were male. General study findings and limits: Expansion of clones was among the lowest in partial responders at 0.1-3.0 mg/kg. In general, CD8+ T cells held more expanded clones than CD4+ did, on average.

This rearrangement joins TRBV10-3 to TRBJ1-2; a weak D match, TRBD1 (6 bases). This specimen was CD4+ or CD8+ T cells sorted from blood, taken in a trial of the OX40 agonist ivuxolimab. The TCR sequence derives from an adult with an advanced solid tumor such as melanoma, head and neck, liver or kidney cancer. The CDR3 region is CAISESTRDMEVF. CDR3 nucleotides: TGTGCCATCAGTGAGTCGACTCGGGACATGGAAGTCTTC.